The clone carrying this T cell receptor (beta chain) has only a few counts. Antigen unknown. There are 13 residues in the CDR3. V lost 5 bases, J lost 4 bases, and 5 bases stayed unmatched. Germline CDR1 and CDR2: SQVTM and ANQGSEA. The sample originates from a study of Graves' ophthalmopathy and Graves' hyperthyroidism. What supplied the PBMCs was approximately 10 ml of fresh peripheral blood. Transcripts of RNA were the source for amplifying TCR beta CDR3 regions. The first-round RT-PCR employed HTBI primers together with the Qiagen OneStep RT-PCR kit. A multiplex PCR was then performed as the second round. MiXCR was run by TCRdb on the multiplex PCR reads, yielding one entry per CDR3 protein. The data hold about 620,000 distinct CDR3 sequences, with about 24% observed a single time. Study results and caveats: A model built from 13 signatures distinguished ophthalmopathy from stable hyperthyroidism with around 91% sensitivity and about 84% specificity. Blood also carried most expanded thyroid clonotypes exceeding 0.001 frequency.

The chain employs TRBV29-1 and TRBJ1-1; 9 bases align to TRBD1. The receptor was isolated from a woman aged 18-35 years with stable Graves' hyperthyroidism. Some clones in this sample may be carry-over from other donors' samples. Sequencing was done on a sample of peripheral blood. The CDR3 DNA reads TGCAGCGTTTCAGACAGGGGGGGCACTGAAGCTTTCTTT. This codes for CSVSDRGGTEAFF.